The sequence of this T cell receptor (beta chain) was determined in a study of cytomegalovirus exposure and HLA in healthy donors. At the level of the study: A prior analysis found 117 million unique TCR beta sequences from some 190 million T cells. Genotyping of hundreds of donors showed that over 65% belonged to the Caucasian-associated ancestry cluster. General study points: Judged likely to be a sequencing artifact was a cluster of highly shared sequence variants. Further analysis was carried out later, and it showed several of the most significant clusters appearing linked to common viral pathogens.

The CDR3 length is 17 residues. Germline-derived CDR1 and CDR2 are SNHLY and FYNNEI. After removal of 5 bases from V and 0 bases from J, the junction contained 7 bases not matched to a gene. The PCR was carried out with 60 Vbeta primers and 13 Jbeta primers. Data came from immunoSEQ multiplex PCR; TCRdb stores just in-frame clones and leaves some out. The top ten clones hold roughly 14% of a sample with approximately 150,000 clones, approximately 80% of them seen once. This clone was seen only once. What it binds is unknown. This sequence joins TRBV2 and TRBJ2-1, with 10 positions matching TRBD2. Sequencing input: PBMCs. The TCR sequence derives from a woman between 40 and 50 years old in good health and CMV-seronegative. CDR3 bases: TGTGCCAGCAGTACGACTAGCGGGCTACGCTCCTACAATGAGCAGTTCTTC. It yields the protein CASSTTSGLRSYNEQFF.